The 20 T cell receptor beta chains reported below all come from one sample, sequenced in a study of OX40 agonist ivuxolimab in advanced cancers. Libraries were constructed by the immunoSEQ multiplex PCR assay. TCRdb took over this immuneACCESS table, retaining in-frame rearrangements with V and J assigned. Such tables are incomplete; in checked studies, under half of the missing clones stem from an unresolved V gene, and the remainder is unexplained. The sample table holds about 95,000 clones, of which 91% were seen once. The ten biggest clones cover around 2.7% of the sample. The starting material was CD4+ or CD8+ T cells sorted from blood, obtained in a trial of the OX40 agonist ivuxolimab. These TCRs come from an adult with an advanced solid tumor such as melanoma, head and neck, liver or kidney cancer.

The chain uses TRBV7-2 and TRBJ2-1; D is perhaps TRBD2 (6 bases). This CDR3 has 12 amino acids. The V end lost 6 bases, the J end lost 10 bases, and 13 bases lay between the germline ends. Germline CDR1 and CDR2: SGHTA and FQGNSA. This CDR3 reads CASRTGLGEQFF. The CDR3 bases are TGTGCCAGCAGAACGGGACTGGGAGAGCAGTTCTTC.

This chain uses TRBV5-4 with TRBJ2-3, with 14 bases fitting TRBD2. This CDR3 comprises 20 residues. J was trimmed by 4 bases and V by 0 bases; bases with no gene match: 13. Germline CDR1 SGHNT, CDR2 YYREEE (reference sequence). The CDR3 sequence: CASSLGPMGLAGDMSDTQYF. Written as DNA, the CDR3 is TGTGCCAGCAGCTTGGGACCTATGGGACTAGCGGGAGACATGTCAGATACGCAGTATTTT. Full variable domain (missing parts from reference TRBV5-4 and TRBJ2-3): ETGVTQSPTHLIKTRGQQVTLRCSSQSGHNTVSWYQQALGQGPQFIFQYYREEENGRGNFPPRFSGLQFPNYSSELNVNALELDDSALYLCASSLGPMGLAGDMSDTQYFGPGTRLTVL.

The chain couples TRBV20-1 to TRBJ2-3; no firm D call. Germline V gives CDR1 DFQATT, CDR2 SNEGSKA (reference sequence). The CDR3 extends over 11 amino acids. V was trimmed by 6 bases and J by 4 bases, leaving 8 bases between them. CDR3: CSAKDADTQYF. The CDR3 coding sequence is TGCAGTGCCAAAGATGCAGATACGCAGTATTTT.

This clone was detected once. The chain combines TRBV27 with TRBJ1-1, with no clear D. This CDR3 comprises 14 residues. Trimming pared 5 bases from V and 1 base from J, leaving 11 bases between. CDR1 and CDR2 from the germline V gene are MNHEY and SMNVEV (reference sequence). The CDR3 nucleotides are TGTGCCAGCAGTAGGCGTATAGCGAACACTGAAGCTTTCTTT. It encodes CASSRRIANTEAFF.

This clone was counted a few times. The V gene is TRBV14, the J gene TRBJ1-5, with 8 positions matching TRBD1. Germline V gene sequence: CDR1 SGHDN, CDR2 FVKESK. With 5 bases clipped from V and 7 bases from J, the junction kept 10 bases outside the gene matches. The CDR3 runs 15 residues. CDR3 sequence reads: CASSIDRGKGQPQHF. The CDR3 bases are TGTGCCAGCAGCATAGACAGGGGAAAAGGACAGCCCCAGCATTTT.

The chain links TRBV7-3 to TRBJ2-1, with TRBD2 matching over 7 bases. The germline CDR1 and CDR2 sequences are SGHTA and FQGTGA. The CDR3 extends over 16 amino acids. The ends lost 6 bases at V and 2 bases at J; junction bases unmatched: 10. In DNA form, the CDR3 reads TGTGCCAGCAGGCGGGCGGGAGTAGACGCCTACAATGAGCAGTTCTTC. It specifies CASRRAGVDAYNEQFF.

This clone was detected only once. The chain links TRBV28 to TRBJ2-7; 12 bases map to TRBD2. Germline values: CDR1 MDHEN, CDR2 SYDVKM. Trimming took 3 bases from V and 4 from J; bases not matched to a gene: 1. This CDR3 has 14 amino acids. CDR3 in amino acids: CASSFLAGGYEQYF. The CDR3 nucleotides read TGTGCCAGCAGTTTCCTAGCGGGAGGGTACGAGCAGTACTTC.

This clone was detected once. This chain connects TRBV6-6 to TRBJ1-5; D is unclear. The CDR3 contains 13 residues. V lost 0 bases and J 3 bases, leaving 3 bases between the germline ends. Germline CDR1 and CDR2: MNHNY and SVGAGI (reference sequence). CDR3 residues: CASSYSSNQPQHF. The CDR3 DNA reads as TGTGCCAGCAGTTACTCCTCCAATCAGCCCCAGCATTTT.

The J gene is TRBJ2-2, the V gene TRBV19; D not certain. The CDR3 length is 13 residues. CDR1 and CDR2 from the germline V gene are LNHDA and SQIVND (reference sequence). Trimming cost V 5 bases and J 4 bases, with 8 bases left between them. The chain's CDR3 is CASSLVLTGELFF. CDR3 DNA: TGTGCCAGTAGTCTGGTACTCACCGGGGAGCTGTTTTTT.

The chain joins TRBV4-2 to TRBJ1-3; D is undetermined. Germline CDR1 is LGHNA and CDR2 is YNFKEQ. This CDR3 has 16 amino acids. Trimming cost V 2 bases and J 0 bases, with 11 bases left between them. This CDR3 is CASSQPLLSSGNTIYF. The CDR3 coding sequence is TGTGCCAGCAGCCAACCCCTCCTAAGCTCTGGAAACACCATATATTTT.

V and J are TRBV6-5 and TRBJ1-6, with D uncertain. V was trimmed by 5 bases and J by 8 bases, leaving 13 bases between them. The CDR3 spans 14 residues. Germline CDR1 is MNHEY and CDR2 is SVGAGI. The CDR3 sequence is CASSRRLPYSPLHF. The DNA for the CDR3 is TGTGCCAGCAGTCGACGGTTACCGTATTCACCCCTCCACTTT.

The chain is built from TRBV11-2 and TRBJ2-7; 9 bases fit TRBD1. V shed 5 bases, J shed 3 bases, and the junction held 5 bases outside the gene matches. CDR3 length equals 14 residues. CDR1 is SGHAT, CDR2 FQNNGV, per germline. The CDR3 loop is CASSPQTGGYEQYF. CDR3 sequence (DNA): TGTGCCAGCAGCCCCCAGACAGGGGGCTACGAGCAGTACTTC.

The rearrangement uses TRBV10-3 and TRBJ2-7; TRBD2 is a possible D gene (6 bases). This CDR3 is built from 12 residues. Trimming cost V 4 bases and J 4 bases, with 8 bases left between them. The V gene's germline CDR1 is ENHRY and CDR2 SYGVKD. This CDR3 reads CAISVGGYEQYF. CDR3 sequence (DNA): TGTGCCATCAGTGTCGGAGGGTACGAGCAGTACTTC.

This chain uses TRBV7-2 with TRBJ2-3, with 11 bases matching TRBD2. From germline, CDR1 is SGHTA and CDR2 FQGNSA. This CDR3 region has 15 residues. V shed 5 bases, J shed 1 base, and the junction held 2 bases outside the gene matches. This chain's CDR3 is CASSLSGRGTDTQYF. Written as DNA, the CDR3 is TGTGCCAGCAGCCTTAGCGGGAGGGGCACAGATACGCAGTATTTT. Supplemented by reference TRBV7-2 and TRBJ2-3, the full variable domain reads GAGVSQSPSNKVTEKGKDVELRCDPISGHTALYWYRQSLGQGLEFLIYFQGNSAPDKSGLPSDRFSAERTGGSVSTLTIQRTQQEDSAVYLCASSLSGRGTDTQYFGPGTRLTVL.

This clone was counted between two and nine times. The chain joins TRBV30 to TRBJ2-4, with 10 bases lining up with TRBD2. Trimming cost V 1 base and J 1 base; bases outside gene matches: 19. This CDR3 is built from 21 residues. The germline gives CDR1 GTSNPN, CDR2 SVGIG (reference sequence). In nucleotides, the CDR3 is TGTGCCTGGAGTGCGGGGACTTATCGGCTAGCGGGAGCACTTGCCAAAAACATTCAGTACTTC. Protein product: CAWSAGTYRLAGALAKNIQYF.

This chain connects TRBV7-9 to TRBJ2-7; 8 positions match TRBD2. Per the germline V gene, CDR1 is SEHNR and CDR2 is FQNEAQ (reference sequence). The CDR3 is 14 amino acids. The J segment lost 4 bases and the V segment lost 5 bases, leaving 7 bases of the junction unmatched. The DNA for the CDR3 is TGTGCCAGCAGCCCGGGACTAGTTCCGTACGAGCAGTACTTC. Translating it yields CASSPGLVPYEQYF.

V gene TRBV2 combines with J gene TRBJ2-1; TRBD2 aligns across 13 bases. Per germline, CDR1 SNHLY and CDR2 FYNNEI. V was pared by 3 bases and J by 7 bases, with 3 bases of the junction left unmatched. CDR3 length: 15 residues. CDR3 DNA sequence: TGTGCCAGCAGTGACGGACTAGCGGGAGTGAATGAGCAGTTCTTC. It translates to CASSDGLAGVNEQFF.

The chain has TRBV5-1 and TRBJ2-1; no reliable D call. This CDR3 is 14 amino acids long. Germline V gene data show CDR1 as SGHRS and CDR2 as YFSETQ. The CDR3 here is CPHKGSLSYNEQFF. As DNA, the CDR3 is TGCCCGCACAAGGGAAGCCTCTCCTACAATGAGCAGTTCTTC.

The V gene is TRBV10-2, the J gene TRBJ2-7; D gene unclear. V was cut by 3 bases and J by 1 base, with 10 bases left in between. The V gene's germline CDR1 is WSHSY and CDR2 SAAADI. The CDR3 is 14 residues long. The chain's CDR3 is CASSDPGLSYEQYF. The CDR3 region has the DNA TGCGCCAGCAGTGATCCGGGCCTTTCCTACGAGCAGTACTTC.

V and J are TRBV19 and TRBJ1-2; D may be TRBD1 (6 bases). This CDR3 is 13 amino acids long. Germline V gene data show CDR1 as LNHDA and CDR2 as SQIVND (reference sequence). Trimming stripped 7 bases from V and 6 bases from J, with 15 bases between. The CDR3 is CASTLRGVDGYTF. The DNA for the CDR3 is TGTGCCAGTACCCTAAGGGGGGTCGATGGCTACACCTTC.